This T cell receptor (beta chain) was identified during a study of control samples from healthy donors and cancer patients. TCRdb's copy holds only in-frame clones and misses some; the assay was immunoSEQ multiplex PCR. The data contain about 180,000 clones, almost 90% of them singletons. A few counts support this clone. CDR1 is MNHEY and CDR2 is SVGAGI in the germline V gene. The CDR3 has 15 amino acids. Trimming left V 2 bases short and J 7 bases short, with 12 bases between. This receptor was taken from a woman between 50 and 59 years old in good health. Source material: blood. The rearrangement links TRBV6-5 to TRBJ1-6; TRBD1 might be the D (5 bases). The chain's CDR3 is CASSYTQGSNSPLHF. In DNA form, the CDR3 reads TGTGCCAGCAGTTACACGCAGGGTTCGAATTCACCCCTCCACTTT.